This entry features one T cell receptor (beta chain) sequence. This sample is part of a study of CD8 T cells in Susac syndrome. Random hexamers were used to reverse transcribe roughly 0.5 to 1 ug of RNA. The amplification used immunoSEQ multiplex PCR on TCR beta CDR3; it spanned 54 Vbeta and 13 Jbeta. TCRdb re-derived calls from the immunoSEQ multiplex PCR reads in MiXCR, one entry per CDR3 protein. Found here are approximately 160,000 distinct CDR3 sequences, 85% to 95% of them singletons; the top ten hold just over 0.13%. Controls were healthy donors chosen to match patients in age and sex. FACS enriched CD8+ TEMRA cells, while bulk CD8+ and CD4+ were negatively isolated. Germline-derived CDR1 and CDR2 are DFQATT and SNEGSKA (reference sequence). Trimming removed 0 bases from V and 8 bases from J, with 8 bases in between. The CDR3 is 12 residues long.

This clonotype was sampled from a human donor in good health. The source material was CD4+ T cells from PBMCs. V is TRBV20-1 and J is TRBJ2-1; D gene ambiguous. As DNA, the CDR3 is TGCAGTGCTAGAGACACCTCCGATGAGCAGTTCTTC. The encoded protein is CSARDTSDEQFF.